This T cell receptor beta chain was sequenced in a study of T cell repertoires in cytomegalovirus infection. General study results and limits: The ex vivo response was dominated by HLA-C-restricted CMV-specific TCR beta clonotypes.

Germline V gives CDR1 ENHRY, CDR2 SYGVKD. Between the trimmed V and J ends, which lost 2 bases and 1 base, there was a span of 14 bases. The CDR3 runs 16 residues. This clonotype was counted a few times. Antigen specificity is unknown. Each CDR3 protein gets one entry after TCRdb re-called the reads with MiXCR. Found here are 200,000 or so distinct CDR3 sequences, 28% of them singletons; the top ten hold around 29%. This rearrangement joins TRBV10-3 to TRBJ2-5; TRBD2 might be the D (5 bases). Sequencing used PBMCs. This clonotype was sampled from a human donor in good health (CMV status not recorded). Some clones in this sample may be carry-over from other donors' samples. The CDR3 sequence: CAISEPKLVSQETQYF. The CDR3 region has the DNA TGTGCCATCAGTGAGCCAAAACTAGTTTCCCAAGAGACCCAGTACTTC.